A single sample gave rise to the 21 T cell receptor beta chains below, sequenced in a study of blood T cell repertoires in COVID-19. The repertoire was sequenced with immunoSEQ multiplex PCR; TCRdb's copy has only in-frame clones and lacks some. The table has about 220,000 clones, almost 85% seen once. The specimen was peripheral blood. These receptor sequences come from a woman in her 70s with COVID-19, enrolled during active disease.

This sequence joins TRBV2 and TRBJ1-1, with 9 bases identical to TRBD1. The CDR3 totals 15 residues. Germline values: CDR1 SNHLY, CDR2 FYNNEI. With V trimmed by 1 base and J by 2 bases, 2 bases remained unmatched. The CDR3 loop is CASSEETGGNTEAFF. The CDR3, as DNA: TGTGCCAGCAGTGAAGAGACAGGGGGTAACACTGAAGCTTTCTTT.

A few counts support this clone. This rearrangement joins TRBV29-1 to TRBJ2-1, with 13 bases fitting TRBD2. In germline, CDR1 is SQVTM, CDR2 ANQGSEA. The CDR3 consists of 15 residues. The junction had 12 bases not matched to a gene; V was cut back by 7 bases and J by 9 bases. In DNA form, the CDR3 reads TGCAGCGCCCCACTAGCGGGAGGGCCGGTCGGTGAGCAGTTCTTC. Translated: CSAPLAGGPVGEQFF.

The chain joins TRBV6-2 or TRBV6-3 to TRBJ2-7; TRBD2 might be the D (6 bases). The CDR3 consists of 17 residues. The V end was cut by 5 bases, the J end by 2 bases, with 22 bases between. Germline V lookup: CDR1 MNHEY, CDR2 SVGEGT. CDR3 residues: CASSQLAINIKTYEQYF. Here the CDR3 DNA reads TGTGCCAGCAGTCAGCTAGCGATTAACATAAAAACCTACGAGCAGTACTTC.

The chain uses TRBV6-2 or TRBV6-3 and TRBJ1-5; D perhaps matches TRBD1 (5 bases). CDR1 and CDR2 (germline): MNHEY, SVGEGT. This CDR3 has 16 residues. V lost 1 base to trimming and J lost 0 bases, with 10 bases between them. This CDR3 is CASSYLGRVSNQPQHF. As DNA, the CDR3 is TGTGCCAGCAGTTACTTGGGCAGGGTTAGCAATCAGCCCCAGCATTTT.

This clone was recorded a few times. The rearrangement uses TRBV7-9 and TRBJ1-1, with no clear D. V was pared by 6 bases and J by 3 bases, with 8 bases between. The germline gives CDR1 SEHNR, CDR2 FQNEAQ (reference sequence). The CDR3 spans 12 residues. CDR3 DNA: TGTGCCAGCAGAGGCCGGGACACTGAAGCTTTCTTT. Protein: CASRGRDTEAFF.

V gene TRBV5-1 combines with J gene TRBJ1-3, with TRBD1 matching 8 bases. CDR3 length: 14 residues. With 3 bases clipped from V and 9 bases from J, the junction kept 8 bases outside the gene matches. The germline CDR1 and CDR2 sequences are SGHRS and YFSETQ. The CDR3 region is CASSSVQGARTIYF. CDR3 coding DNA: TGCGCCAGCAGCTCCGTCCAGGGGGCCCGCACCATATATTTT. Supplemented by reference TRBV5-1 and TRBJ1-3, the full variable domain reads KAGVTQTPRYLIKTRGQQVTLSCSPISGHRSVSWYQQTPGQGLQFLFEYFSETQRNKGNFPGRFSGRQFSNSRSEMNVSTLELGDSALYLCASSSVQGARTIYFGEGSWLTVV.

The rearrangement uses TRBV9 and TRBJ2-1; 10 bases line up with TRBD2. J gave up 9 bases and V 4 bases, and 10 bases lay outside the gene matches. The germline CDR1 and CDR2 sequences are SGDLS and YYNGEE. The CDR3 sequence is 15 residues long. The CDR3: CASSPPSSGRREQFF. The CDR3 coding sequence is TGTGCCAGCAGCCCCCCATCTAGCGGGAGACGTGAGCAGTTCTTC.

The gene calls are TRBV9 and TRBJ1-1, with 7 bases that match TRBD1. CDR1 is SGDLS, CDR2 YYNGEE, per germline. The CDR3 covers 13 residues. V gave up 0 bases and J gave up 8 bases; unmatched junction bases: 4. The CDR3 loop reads CASSVGRGREAFF. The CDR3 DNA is TGTGCCAGCAGCGTAGGGAGGGGGCGAGAAGCTTTCTTT.

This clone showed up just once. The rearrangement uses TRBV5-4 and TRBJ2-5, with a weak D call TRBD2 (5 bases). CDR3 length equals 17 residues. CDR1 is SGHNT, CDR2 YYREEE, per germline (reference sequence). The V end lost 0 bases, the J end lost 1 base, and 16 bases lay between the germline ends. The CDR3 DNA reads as TGTGCCAGCAGCTTGGACCTAGCCTCCGCCCTCCAAGAGACCCAGTACTTC. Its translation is CASSLDLASALQETQYF. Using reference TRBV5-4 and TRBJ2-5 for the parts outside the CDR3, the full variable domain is ETGVTQSPTHLIKTRGQQVTLRCSSQSGHNTVSWYQQALGQGPQFIFQYYREEENGRGNFPPRFSGLQFPNYSSELNVNALELDDSALYLCASSLDLASALQETQYFGPGTRLLVL.

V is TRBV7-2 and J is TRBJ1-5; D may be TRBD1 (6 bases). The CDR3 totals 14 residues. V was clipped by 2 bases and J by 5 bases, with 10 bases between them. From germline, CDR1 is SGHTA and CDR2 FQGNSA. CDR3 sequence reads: CASSLSQGYQPQHF. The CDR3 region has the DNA TGTGCCAGCAGCTTAAGTCAGGGGTATCAGCCCCAGCATTTT.

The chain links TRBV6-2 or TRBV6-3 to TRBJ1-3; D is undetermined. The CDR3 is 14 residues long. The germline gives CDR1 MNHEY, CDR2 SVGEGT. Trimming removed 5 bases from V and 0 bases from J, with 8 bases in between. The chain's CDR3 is CASSPFSSGNTIYF. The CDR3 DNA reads TGTGCCAGCAGTCCGTTCAGCTCTGGAAACACCATATATTTT.

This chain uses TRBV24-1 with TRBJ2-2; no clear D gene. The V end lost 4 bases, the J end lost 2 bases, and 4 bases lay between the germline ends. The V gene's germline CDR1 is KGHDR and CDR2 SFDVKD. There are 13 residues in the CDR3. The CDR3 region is CATSDPNTGELFF. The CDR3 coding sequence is TGTGCCACCAGTGACCCTAACACCGGGGAGCTGTTTTTT.

The CDR3 DNA is TGTGCCAGTAGCACCAGGACAGGGCCCTACGAGCAGTACTTC. It yields the protein CASSTRTGPYEQYF. The rearrangement joins TRBV19 to TRBJ2-7, with 8 bases aligning to TRBD1. Per germline, CDR1 LNHDA and CDR2 SQIVND (reference sequence). J lost 2 bases, V lost 6 bases, and 6 bases had no gene match. The CDR3 is 14 amino acids.

DNA for the CDR3: TGTGCCAGCAGCTTGCGAGTGACCCTAGCGGGAGGTACCGGGGAGCTGTTTTTT. Its protein is CASSLRVTLAGGTGELFF. The rearrangement joins TRBV11-2 to TRBJ2-2; 11 bases line up with TRBD2. V shed 3 bases, J shed 5 bases, and the junction held 11 bases outside the gene matches. The germline V gene has CDR1 SGHAT and CDR2 FQNNGV. This CDR3 has 18 amino acids.

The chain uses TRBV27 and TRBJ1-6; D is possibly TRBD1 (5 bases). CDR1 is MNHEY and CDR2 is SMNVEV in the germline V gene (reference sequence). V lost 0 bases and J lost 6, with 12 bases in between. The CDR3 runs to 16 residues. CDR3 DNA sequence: TGTGCCAGCAGTTTATCGACCGCCGGGGGTAATTCACCCCTCCACTTT. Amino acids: CASSLSTAGGNSPLHF.

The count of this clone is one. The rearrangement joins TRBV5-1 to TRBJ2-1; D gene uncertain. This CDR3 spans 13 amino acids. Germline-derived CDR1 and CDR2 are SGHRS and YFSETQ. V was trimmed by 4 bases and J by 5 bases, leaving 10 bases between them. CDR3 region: CASSRDTNNEQFF. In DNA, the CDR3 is TGCGCCAGCAGCAGAGACACAAACAATGAGCAGTTCTTC.

CDR3: CASSLDGRGNTQYF. The CDR3 nucleotides read TGTGCCAGCAGCCTTGATGGGCGGGGGAATACGCAGTATTTT. This chain uses TRBV7-2 with TRBJ2-3, with TRBD2 matching over 7 bases. Germline CDR1 is SGHTA and CDR2 is FQGNSA. There are 14 residues in the CDR3. The V and J ends lost 5 bases and 7 bases, in that order; junction bases with no gene match: 9. The entire variable domain, with the rest obtained from reference TRBV7-2 and TRBJ2-3, is as follows: GAGVSQSPSNKVTEKGKDVELRCDPISGHTALYWYRQSLGQGLEFLIYFQGNSAPDKSGLPSDRFSAERTGGSVSTLTIQRTQQEDSAVYLCASSLDGRGNTQYFGPGTRLTVL.

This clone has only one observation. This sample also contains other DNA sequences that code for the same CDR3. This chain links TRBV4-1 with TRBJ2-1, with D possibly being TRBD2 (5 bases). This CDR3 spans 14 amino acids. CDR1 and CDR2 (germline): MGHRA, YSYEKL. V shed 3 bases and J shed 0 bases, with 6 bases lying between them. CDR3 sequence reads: CASSHSGSYNEQFF. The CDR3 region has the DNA TGCGCCAGCAGCCACAGCGGCTCCTACAATGAGCAGTTCTTC.

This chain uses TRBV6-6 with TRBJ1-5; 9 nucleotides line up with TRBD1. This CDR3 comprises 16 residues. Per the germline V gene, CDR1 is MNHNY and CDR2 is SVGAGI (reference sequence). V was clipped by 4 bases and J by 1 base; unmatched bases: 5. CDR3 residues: CASSSLGQGSNQPQHF. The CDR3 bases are TGTGCCAGCAGTTCACTTGGACAGGGGAGCAATCAGCCCCAGCATTTT.

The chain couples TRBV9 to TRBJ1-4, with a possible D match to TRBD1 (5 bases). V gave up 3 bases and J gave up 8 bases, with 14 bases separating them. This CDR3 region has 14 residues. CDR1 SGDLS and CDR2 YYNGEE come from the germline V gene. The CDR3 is CASSGAGPWEKLFF. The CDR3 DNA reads TGTGCCAGCAGCGGAGCGGGACCTTGGGAAAAACTGTTTTTT.

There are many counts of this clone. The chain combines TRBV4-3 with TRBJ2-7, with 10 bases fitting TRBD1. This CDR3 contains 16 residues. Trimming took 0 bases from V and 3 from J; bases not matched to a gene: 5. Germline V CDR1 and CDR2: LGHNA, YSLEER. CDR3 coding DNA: TGCGCCAGCAGCCAAGACCCCGGGACAGGGGACTACGAGCAGTACTTC. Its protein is CASSQDPGTGDYEQYF.